These 6 T cell receptor beta chains originate from one sample sequenced in a study of identifying expanded T cells in peripheral blood. This table comes from immunoSEQ multiplex PCR, and its TCRdb copy is limited to in-frame clones, with some not included. This sample has approximately 120,000 clones, with around 89% found just once. Sequencing was carried out using blood. The receptor set was obtained from a person aged 18 to 75 in good health.

Only a few counts were recorded for this clone. V usage is TRBV5-1 and J usage is TRBJ2-3; 9 bases align to TRBD2. J gave up 2 bases and V 4 bases, and 14 bases lay outside the gene matches. The CDR3 runs to 18 residues. CDR1 SGHRS and CDR2 YFSETQ come from the germline V gene. DNA for the CDR3: TGCGCCAGCAGCCCCGGGGGTAGCGGGGGTCGATTCACAGATACGCAGTATTTT. This sequence encodes CASSPGGSGGRFTDTQYF.

This clone was found a few times. The V call is TRBV15, the J call TRBJ1-6; 7 bases are a match to TRBD1. The junction had 6 bases not matched to a gene; V was cut back by 6 bases and J by 10 bases. This CDR3 has 13 residues. The germline V gene encodes CDR1 LNHNV and CDR2 YYDKDF (reference sequence). The CDR3 here is CATRPTGSSPLHF. DNA for the CDR3: TGTGCCACCAGACCGACAGGGTCCTCACCCCTCCACTTT.

This sequence joins TRBV5-8 and TRBJ2-3, with TRBD2 matching 12 bases. With V trimmed by 4 bases and J by 0 bases, 3 bases remained unmatched. The CDR3 is 16 residues long. Germline assignment: CDR1 SGHTS and CDR2 YDEGEE. The CDR3 loop reads CASSPGTSGSTDTQYF. The CDR3 coding sequence is TGTGCCAGCAGCCCGGGGACTAGCGGGAGCACAGATACGCAGTATTTT.

The chain recombines TRBV18 with TRBJ2-5, with D unresolved. CDR3 length: 15 amino acids. Trimming removed 3 bases at V and 5 bases at J, with 16 bases between. Per germline, CDR1 KGHSH and CDR2 LQKENI. The CDR3 loop reads CASSPPGRGTETQYF. As DNA, the CDR3 is TGTGCCAGCTCACCGCCGGGTAGAGGTACGGAGACCCAGTACTTC.

This clone has only one observation. V usage is TRBV5-8 and J usage is TRBJ1-6; TRBD1 matches 11 bases. Germline V gene data show CDR1 as SGHTS and CDR2 as YDEGEE. This CDR3 is built from 18 residues. V shed 0 bases and J 7 bases; nucleotides not matched to a gene: 9. CDR3 loop: CASSLGWGTGGRNSPLHF. Here the CDR3 DNA reads TGTGCCAGCAGCTTGGGCTGGGGGACAGGGGGGAGAAATTCACCCCTCCACTTT.

This clone has only a few counts. The chain employs TRBV19 and TRBJ2-5; D gene uncertain. The V end lost 7 bases, the J end lost 5 bases, and 14 bases lay between the germline ends. The CDR3 consists of 13 residues. Germline values: CDR1 LNHDA, CDR2 SQIVND (reference sequence). For the CDR3, the DNA is TGTGCCAGTATCGCAAACCCCGGGGAGACCCAGTACTTC. Translated: CASIANPGETQYF.